This TCR beta chain was sequenced during a study of T cell responses to AZD1222 COVID-19 vaccine. Study-wide results and limits: The donor group comprised mostly white British people and more females; the analysis possibly underestimated clonal diversity. Spike-specific TCR breadth and depth both grew after two AZD1222 doses.

Comments on this clone: What it recognizes is unknown.

Some clones are missing from TCRdb's copy, which holds only in-frame ones; the method was immunoSEQ multiplex PCR. This sample has approximately 150,000 clones, with more than 85% found just once. J gave up 5 bases and V 6 bases, and 10 bases lay outside the gene matches. Germline V lookup: CDR1 LNHDA, CDR2 SQIVND (reference sequence). CDR3 size: 16 residues. Sequencing used peripheral blood, obtained 28 days after the second AZD1222 dose. This TCR came from an adult who received the AZD1222 COVID-19 vaccine. The V gene is TRBV19, the J gene TRBJ2-3; 11 bases align to TRBD1. The CDR3 protein is CASRPERTGGRDTQYF. In DNA, the CDR3 is TGTGCCAGTAGGCCCGAAAGGACAGGGGGCCGAGATACGCAGTATTTT. Full variable domain (missing parts from reference TRBV19 and TRBJ2-3): DGGITQSPKYLFRKEGQNVTLSCEQNLNHDAMYWYRQDPGQGLRLIYYSQIVNDFQKGDIAEGYSVSREKKESFPLTVTSAQKNPTAFYLCASRPERTGGRDTQYFGPGTRLTVL.